The entry below describes one T cell receptor beta chain. The antigen this receptor binds is unknown. Base qualities are not at hand, and no much larger clone is one base apart. The data are from a study of blood T cells in healthy people across ages (dated by TCRdb to between 2015 and 2017). With regard to the full study: Template switching captured roughly one uniquely barcoded TCR beta cDNA molecule per two T cells in model experiments. The study measured age-related changes in TCR beta repertoire diversity using deep sequencing normalized with unique cDNA molecular identifiers. Two additional independent replicas of 1 million unique cDNA reads from the same blood draw were analyzed for two donors (one aged 18 to 30 and one aged 80 or older). To avoid experimental bias, donors of different ages were distributed randomly across sequencing lanes. The donors were split into four age groups: young (average about 16 years), middle-aged (about 40), aged (more than 55) and long-lived (approximately 80).

Donors were a few dozen systemically healthy Caucasian individuals from Russia aged roughly 6 to 100 years. Approximately 10 milliliters of peripheral blood were collected from each donor into EDTA-treated Vacutainer tubes. Ficoll-Paque density-gradient centrifugation was used to isolate PBMCs, with at least 6.5 million per sample. Trizol reagent was used to extract total RNA from the PBMCs, yielding at least 6 micrograms per sample. For every donor, an aliquot of PBMCs went through flow cytometry to measure the percentages of naive CD45RAhigh/CD27high T cells. The germline V gene gives CDR1 as SGHTA and CDR2 as FQGNSA. Ends trimmed: V by 4 bases, J by 8 bases; bases unmatched to a gene: 9. Measured from the cysteine to the phenylalanine, the CDR3 is 14 residues long. Only the CDR3 DNA stays, 42 bases, in frame from base 1. Library construction relied on 5' RACE. The second PCR ran for roughly 6 to 11 cycles and used a J-beta primer mix along with a sample-barcoded 5' primer. A template-switch 5' adaptor carrying 12 random nucleotides introduced a unique molecular identifier onto each TCR beta cDNA molecule. At least 2.5 million CDR3-containing paired-end reads were obtained from each sample. All of the RNA was converted into first-strand cDNA using the Mint cDNA synthesis kit, with a TRBC-specific oligonucleotide serving as the primer. Following uracil-DNA glycosylase treatment, all cDNA underwent a first 18-cycle PCR with the universal primers M1SS and BC2_uni_R. Regarding the original processing steps: Each sample was normalized by randomly selecting 1 million high-quality reads, each carrying a distinct molecular identifier. Reads with shared molecular identifiers were discarded instead of being binned into consensus sequences. CDR3 identification, clonotype clustering and error correction used MiTCR with a Q25 quality threshold and the strictest error-elimination algorithm. A nonparametric unseen species model with Euler transformation was used to estimate a lower bound on total TCR beta diversity. TCRdb reworked the public reads: Q25 trimming with fastp, MiXCR clone assembly, productive beta chains retained. For every CDR3 protein sequence, its rows merge into one entry that carries the most common genes and DNA. The V and J calls were determined by TCRdb, not by the authors. This sample lists some 1,800,000 distinct CDR3 sequences; roughly two fifths were detected once. The ten largest clones capture around 23% of the sample.

The research as a whole found: Estimates of total diversity based on one million sequenced T cells were considered lower bounds and underestimates. Because profiling used bulk unsorted PBMCs, naive and antigen-experienced compartments could not be compared conclusively. Compared with the aged group, more naive CD4+ T cells, fewer expanded clones and increased TCR diversity were shown by the long-lived group, suggesting age selection. Observed TCR beta diversity correlated strongly with the percentage of naive T cells measured by flow cytometry. Because the CMV infection status of the donors was unknown, age-related changes in expanded clonotypes may potentially have been confounded. As age increased, observed TCR beta diversity per million T cells dropped in a roughly linear way, and a significant reduction was already evident by age about 36.

The material sequenced was blood. Here the chain combines TRBV7-2 and TRBJ1-2; 8 of the junction bases match TRBD1. The clonotype was recovered from a human donor in good health. The CDR3 is CASSSSQGVKGYTF. Read as DNA, the sequence is TGTGCCAGCAGCTCGTCACAGGGGGTGAAGGGCTACACCTTC.